The entry below gives a single T cell receptor (beta chain) sequence along with its context. Its matching antigen is unknown. Libraries were prepared by immunoSEQ multiplex PCR; TCRdb keeps only in-frame clonotypes and omits some of them. The sample records under 14,000 clones, around 91% being singletons. This sample stems from a study of Tregs in tolerant kidney transplant recipients. For the study at large: Sorting of CD4+CD25+CD127- cells followed approximately three-day belatacept mixed lymphocyte reactions, sometimes with roughly 5-day graft donor restimulation.

The ends were cut back, 2 bases at V and 4 bases at J, with 10 bases in the middle. The germline CDR1 and CDR2 sequences are MNHEY and SMNVEV (reference sequence). The CDR3 sequence is 14 residues long. Broader study findings: Activated donor B cell expansion appeared to reveal the most relevant donor-specific TCRbeta repertoire. Some patients' samples used different primers over time, so nucleotide sequences weren't comparable. Few patients were studied, so findings need validation in larger groups.

This chain joins TRBV27 and TRBJ2-3; a possible D gene is TRBD2 (6 bases). The sequenced sample was Tregs from blood cultured with allogeneic cells, obtained before the transplant. This receptor was identified in a human patient who received a combined kidney and bone marrow transplant. CDR3 region: CASSLRRAADTQYF. CDR3 bases: TGTGCCAGCAGTTTAAGGAGGGCGGCAGATACGCAGTATTTT.